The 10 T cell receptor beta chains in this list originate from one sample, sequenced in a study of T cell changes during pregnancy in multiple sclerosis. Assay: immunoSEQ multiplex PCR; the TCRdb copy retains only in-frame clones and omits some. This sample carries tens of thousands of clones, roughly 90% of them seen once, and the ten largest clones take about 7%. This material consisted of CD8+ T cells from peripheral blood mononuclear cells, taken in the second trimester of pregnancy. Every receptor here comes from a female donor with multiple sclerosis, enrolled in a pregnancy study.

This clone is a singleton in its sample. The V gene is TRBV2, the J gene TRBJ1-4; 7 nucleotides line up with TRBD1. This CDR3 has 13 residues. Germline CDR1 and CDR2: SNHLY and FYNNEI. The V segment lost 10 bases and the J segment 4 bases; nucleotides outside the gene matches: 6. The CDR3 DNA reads TGTGCCACCGGACAGGCGATTAATGAAAAACTGTTTTTT. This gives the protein CATGQAINEKLFF.

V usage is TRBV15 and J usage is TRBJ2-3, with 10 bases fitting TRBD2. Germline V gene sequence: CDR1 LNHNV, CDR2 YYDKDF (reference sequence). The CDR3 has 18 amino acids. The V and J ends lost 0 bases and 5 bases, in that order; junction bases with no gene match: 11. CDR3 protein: CATSRDALSGRAKDTQYF. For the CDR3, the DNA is TGTGCCACCAGCAGAGATGCCCTGAGCGGGAGGGCCAAAGATACGCAGTATTTT.

The chain's CDR3 is CASSQGIYTDTQYF. In DNA form, the CDR3 reads TGCGCCAGCAGCCAAGGTATCTACACAGATACGCAGTATTTT. The gene calls are TRBV4-3 and TRBJ2-3; D not resolved. The CDR3 covers 14 residues. The germline gives CDR1 LGHNA, CDR2 YSLEER. V was shortened by 1 base and J by 2 bases, with 7 bases between the two germline ends.

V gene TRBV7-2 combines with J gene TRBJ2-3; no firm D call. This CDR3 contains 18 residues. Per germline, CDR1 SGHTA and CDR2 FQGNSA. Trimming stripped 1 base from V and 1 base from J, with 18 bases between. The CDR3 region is CASSLDHFGGFRTDTQYF. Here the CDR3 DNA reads TGTGCCAGCAGCTTAGATCACTTTGGCGGATTTCGCACAGATACGCAGTATTTT.

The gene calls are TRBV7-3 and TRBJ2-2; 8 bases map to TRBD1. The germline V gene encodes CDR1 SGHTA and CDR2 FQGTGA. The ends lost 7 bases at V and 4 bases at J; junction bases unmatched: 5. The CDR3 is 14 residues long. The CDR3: CASTLTGGTGELFF. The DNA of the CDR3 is TGTGCCAGCACCCTTACAGGGGGCACCGGGGAGCTGTTTTTT.

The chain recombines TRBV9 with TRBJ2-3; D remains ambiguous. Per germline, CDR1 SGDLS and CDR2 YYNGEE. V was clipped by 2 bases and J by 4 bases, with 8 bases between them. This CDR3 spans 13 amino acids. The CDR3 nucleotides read TGTGCCAGCAGCGTCGGTCGCCCAGATACGCAGTATTTT. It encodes CASSVGRPDTQYF.

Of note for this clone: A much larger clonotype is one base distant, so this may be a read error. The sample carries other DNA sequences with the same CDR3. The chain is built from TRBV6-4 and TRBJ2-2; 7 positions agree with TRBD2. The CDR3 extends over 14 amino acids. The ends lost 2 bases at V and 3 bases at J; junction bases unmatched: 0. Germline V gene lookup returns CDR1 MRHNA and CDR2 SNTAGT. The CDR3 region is CASSDGRDTGELFF. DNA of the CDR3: TGTGCCAGCAGTGACGGGAGGGACACCGGGGAGCTGTTTTTT.

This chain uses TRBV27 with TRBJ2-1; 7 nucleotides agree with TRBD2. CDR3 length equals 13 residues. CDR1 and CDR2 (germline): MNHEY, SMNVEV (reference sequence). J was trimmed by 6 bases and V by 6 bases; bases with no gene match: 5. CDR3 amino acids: CASSAGVINEQFF. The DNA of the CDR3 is TGTGCCAGCAGCGCGGGGGTGATCAATGAGCAGTTCTTC.

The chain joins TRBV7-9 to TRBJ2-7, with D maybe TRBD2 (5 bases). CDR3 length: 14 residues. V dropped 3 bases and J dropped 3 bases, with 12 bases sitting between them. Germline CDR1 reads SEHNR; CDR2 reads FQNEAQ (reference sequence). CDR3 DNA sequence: TGTGCCAGCAGCTTTCCGGGGATAAGCTACGAGCAGTACTTC. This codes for CASSFPGISYEQYF.

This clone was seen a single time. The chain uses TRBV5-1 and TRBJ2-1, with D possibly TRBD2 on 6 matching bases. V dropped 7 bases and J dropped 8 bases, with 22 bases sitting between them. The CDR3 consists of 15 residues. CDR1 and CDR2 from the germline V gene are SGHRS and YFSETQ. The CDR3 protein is CASDLAGRTLDEQFF. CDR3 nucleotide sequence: TGCGCCAGCGATCTTGCGGGGAGGACTCTCGATGAGCAGTTCTTC.